The clone carrying this T cell receptor beta chain was observed a few times. Its antigen remains unknown. V lost 1 base and J 0 bases, leaving 16 bases between the germline ends. The CDR3 sequence is 17 residues long. Germline values: CDR1 SGHAT, CDR2 FQNNGV. Preparation of the TCRbeta library involved a method that used unique molecular identifiers. TCRdb independently ran MiXCR on the PCR reads; one entry per CDR3 protein. The sample lists hundreds of thousands of distinct CDR3 sequences, about 24% occurring once. This sample was included in a study of T-cell reconstitution after alpha-beta-depleted transplantation in children. Overall study findings and caveats: It was newly produced T cells that mostly accounted for T-cell counts and diversity one year after transplant. In patients about two months after transplant, alpha-beta T cells reportedly arose from several hundred expanded graft clones.

The sequencing used PBMCs, mostly from graft donor cells, collected 360 days after TCRalphabeta/CD19-depleted stem cell transplant. This TCR was recovered from a female patient aged 2-9 years who had a stem cell transplant for congenital amegakaryocytic thrombocytopenia, so the T cells may come from the graft donor. The chain carries TRBV11-2 and TRBJ2-7; the D gene could be TRBD1 or TRBD2 (5 bases each). CDR3 sequence: CASSLVVGDPSSYEQYF. The CDR3 region has the DNA TGTGCCAGCAGCTTAGTCGTAGGGGACCCCAGCTCCTACGAGCAGTACTTC.